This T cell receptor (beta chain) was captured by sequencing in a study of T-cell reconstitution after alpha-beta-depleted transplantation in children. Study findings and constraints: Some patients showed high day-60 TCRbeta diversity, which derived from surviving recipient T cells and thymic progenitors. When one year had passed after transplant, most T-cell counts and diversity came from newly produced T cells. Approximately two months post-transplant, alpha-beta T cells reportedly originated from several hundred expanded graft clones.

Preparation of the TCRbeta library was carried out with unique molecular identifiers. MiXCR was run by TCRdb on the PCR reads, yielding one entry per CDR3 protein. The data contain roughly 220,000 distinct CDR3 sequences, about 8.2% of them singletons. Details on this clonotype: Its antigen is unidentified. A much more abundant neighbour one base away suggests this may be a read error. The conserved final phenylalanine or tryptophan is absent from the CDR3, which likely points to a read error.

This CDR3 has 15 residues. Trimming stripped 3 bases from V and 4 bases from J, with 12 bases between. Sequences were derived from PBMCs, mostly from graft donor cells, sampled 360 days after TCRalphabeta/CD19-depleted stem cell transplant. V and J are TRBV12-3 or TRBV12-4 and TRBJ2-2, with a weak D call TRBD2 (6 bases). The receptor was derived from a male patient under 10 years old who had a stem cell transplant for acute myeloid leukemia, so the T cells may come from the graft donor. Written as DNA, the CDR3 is TGTGCCAGCAGTTTGCTCCGGCGGGGCACCGGGGAGCTGTTTCTT. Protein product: CASSLLRRGTGELFL.